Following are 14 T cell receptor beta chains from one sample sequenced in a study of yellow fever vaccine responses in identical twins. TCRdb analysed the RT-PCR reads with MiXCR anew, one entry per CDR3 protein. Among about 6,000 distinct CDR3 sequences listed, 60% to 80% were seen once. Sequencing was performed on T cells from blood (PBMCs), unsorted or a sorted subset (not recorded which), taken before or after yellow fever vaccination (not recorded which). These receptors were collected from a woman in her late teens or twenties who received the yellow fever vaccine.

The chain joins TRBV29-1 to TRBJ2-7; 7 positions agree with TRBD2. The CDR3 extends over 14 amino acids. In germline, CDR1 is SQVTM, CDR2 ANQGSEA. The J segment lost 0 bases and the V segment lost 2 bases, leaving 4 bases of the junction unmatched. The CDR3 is CSVEKAGASYEQYF. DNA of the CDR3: TGCAGCGTTGAAAAGGCGGGAGCCTCCTACGAGCAGTACTTC.

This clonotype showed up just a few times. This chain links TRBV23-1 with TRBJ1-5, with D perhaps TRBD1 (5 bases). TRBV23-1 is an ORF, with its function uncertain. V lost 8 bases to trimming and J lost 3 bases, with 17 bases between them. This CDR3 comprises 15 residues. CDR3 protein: CASGCGGRDNQPQHF. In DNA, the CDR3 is TGCGCCAGCGGTTGTGGGGGGAGGGACAATCAGCCCCAGCATTTT.

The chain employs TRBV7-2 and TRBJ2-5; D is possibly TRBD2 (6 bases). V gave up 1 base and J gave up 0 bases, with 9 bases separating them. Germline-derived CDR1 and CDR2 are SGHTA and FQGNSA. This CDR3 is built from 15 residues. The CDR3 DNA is TGTGCCAGCAGCTTAGGGCGGGACTACCAAGAGACCCAGTACTTC. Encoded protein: CASSLGRDYQETQYF.

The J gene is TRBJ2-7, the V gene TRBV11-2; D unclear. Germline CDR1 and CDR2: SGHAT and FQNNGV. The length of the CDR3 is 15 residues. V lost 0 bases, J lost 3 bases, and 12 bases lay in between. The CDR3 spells CASSLEPPPNYEQYF. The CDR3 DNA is TGTGCCAGCAGCTTAGAACCCCCACCAAACTACGAGCAGTACTTC. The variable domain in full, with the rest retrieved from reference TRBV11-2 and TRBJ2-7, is EAGVAQSPRYKIIEKRQSVAFWCNPISGHATLYWYQQILGQGPKLLIQFQNNGVVDDSQLPKDRFSAERLKGVDSTLKIQPAKLEDSAVYLCASSLEPPPNYEQYFGPGTRLTVT.

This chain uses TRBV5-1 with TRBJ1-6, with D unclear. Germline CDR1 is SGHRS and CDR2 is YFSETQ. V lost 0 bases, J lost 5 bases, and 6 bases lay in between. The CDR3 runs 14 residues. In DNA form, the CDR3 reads TGCGCCAGCAGCTTGGGACAAGATAATTCACCCCTCCACTTT. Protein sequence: CASSLGQDNSPLHF.

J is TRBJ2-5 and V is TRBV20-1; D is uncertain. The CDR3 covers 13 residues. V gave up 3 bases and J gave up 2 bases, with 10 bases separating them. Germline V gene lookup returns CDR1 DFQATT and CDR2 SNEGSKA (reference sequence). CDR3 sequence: CSASGPIQETQYF. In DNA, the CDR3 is TGCAGTGCTAGTGGGCCCATACAAGAGACCCAGTACTTC.

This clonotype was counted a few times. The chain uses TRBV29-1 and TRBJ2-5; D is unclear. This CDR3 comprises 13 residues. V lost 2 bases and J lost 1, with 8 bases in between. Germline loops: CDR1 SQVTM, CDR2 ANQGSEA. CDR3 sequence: CSVESPVQETQYF. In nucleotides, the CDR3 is TGCAGCGTTGAATCGCCGGTCCAAGAGACCCAGTACTTC.

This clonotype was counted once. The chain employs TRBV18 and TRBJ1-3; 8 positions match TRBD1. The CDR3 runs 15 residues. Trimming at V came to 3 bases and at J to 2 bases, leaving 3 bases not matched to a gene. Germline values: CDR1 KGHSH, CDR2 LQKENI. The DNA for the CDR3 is TGTGCCAGCTCACCCACAGGGGGTACTGGAAACACCATATATTTT. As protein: CASSPTGGTGNTIYF.

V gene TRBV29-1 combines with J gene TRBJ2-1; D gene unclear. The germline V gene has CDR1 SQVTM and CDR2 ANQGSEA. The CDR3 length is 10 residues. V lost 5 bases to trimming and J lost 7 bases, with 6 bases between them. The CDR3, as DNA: TGCAGCGTTTTTGTGAATGAGCAGTTCTTC. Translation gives CSVFVNEQFF.

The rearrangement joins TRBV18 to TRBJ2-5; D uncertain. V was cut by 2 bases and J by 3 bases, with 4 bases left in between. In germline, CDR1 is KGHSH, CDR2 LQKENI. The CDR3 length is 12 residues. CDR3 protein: CASSPAKETQYF. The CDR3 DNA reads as TGTGCCAGCTCACCAGCGAAAGAGACCCAGTACTTC.

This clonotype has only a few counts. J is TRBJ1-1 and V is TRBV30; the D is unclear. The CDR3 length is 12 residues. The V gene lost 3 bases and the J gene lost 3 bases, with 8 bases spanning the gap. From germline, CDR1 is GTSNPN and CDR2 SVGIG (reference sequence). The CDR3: CAWSRHDTEAFF. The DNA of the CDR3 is TGTGCCTGGAGCAGGCACGACACTGAAGCTTTCTTT.

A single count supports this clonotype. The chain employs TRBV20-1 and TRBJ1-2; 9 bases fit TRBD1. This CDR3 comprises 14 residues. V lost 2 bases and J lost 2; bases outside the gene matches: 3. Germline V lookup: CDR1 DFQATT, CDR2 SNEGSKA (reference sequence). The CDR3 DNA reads TGCAGTGCTAGACCTGGACAGGGGAACTATGGCTACACCTTC. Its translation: CSARPGQGNYGYTF.

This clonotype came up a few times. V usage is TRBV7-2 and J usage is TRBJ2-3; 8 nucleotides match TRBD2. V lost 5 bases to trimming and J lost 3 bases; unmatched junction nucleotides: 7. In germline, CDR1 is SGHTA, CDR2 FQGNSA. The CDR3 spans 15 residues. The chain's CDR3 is CASSVRLAITDTQYF. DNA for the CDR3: TGTGCCAGCAGCGTCCGACTAGCGATAACAGATACGCAGTATTTT.

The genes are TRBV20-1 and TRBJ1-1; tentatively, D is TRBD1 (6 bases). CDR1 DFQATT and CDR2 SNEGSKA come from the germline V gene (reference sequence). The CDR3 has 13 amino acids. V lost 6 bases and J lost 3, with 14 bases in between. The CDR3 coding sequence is TGCAGTGCGATGGACAGACCTCACACTGAAGCTTTCTTT. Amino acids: CSAMDRPHTEAFF.